A single sample gave rise to the 20 T cell receptor beta chains below, sequenced in a study of spatial heterogeneity in lung cancer. TCRdb used MiXCR to reprocess the 5' RACE reads, holding one entry per CDR3 protein. The table lists more than 35,000 distinct CDR3 sequences, about 5.2% of them singletons. The time point is: sample taken at primary tumor resection. The specimen comprised PBMCs, sampled at surgery. The origin of the receptors is a female donor with early-stage non-small cell lung cancer.

The chain combines TRBV12-3 or TRBV12-4 with TRBJ2-5; 7 nucleotides match TRBD2. CDR3 size: 12 residues. Trimming took 8 bases from V and 4 from J; bases not matched to a gene: 4. The CDR3 coding sequence is TGTGCCAGCTCTGGGAGGGGAGAGACCCAGTACTTC. This sequence encodes CASSGRGETQYF.

This clonotype was counted ten times or more. CDR3 region: CASSSGGAIKTQYF. CDR3 DNA: TGTGCCAGCAGCTCCGGGGGAGCCATTAAGACCCAGTACTTC. The chain employs TRBV7-6 and TRBJ2-5; weak D call: TRBD2 (6 bases). The V and J ends lost 4 bases and 6 bases respectively, with 15 bases between them. Germline CDR1 and CDR2: SGHVS and FNYEAQ. CDR3 length: 14 residues.

This clonotype was observed a handful of times. The rearrangement joins TRBV4-1 to TRBJ2-5, with a possible D match to TRBD1 (6 bases). CDR3 length: 16 amino acids. CDR1 MGHRA and CDR2 YSYEKL come from the germline V gene. The germline V and J ends were trimmed by 0 bases and 9 bases, with 20 bases remaining between them. CDR3 sequence (DNA): TGCGCCAGCAGCCAAGATCTTCAGGGGCCCTTTACGGCCCAGTACTTC. Translating gives CASSQDLQGPFTAQYF.

Many counts were recorded for this clonotype. The chain carries TRBV6-4 and TRBJ1-1; D might be TRBD1 (5 bases). Deletions cut 0 bases from V and 8 bases from J, with 10 bases between. The V gene's germline CDR1 is MRHNA and CDR2 SNTAGT. The CDR3 runs to 13 residues. The CDR3 region is CASSDSIAGEAFF. The CDR3 DNA follows: TGTGCCAGCAGTGACTCGATAGCAGGGGAAGCTTTCTTT.

This clonotype was found many times. This chain connects TRBV11-2 to TRBJ2-5; 8 positions agree with TRBD1. The CDR3 is made up of 13 amino acids. Germline trimming cut 5 bases from V and 7 bases from J; bases unmatched to any gene: 6. The germline V gene encodes CDR1 SGHAT and CDR2 FQNNGV. The DNA for the CDR3 is TGTGCCAGCAGCCCCGGACAGGGTCGGACCCAGTACTTC. It encodes CASSPGQGRTQYF.

This clonotype was seen repeatedly, ten times or more. The rearrangement uses TRBV6-6 and TRBJ1-4; 8 bases are shared with TRBD1. This CDR3 is 14 amino acids long. J was trimmed by 8 bases and V by 0 bases; bases with no gene match: 2. Germline CDR1 reads MNHNY; CDR2 reads SVGAGI (reference sequence). CDR3 region: CASSYSTGVEKLFF. DNA of the CDR3: TGTGCCAGCAGTTACTCGACAGGGGTGGAAAAACTGTTTTTT.

This clonotype has only a few counts. The rearrangement links TRBV4-1 to TRBJ1-6; D gene unclear. V dropped 2 bases and J dropped 14 bases, with 10 bases sitting between them. Germline-derived CDR1 and CDR2 are MGHRA and YSYEKL. The length of the CDR3 is 12 residues. CDR3 DNA sequence: TGCGCCAGCAGCCAACCCTTAGGAACCCTCCACTTT. It yields the protein CASSQPLGTLHF.

The V call is TRBV19, the J call TRBJ1-4; D not resolved. CDR1 is LNHDA, CDR2 SQIVND, per germline (reference sequence). This CDR3 has 14 residues. V dropped 3 bases and J dropped 4 bases, with 9 bases sitting between them. The CDR3 coding sequence is TGTGCCAGTAGTATTCCCAGCTTTAATGAAAAACTGTTTTTT. Its protein is CASSIPSFNEKLFF.

This clonotype was counted a few times. The chain recombines TRBV6-2 or TRBV6-3 with TRBJ1-2; a weak D match, TRBD1 (6 bases). V lost 6 bases, J lost 5 bases, and 13 bases lay in between. The germline V gene has CDR1 MNHEY and CDR2 SVGEGT. The CDR3 length is 13 residues. The CDR3: CASSLQGSYGYTF. CDR3 sequence (DNA): TGTGCCAGCAGCTTACAGGGTTCGTATGGCTACACCTTC.

This clonotype is medium-sized in the sample. The V gene is TRBV27, the J gene TRBJ1-2; D is unclear. The CDR3 is made up of 11 amino acids. V was shortened by 4 bases and J by 8 bases, with 8 bases between the two germline ends. Germline-derived CDR1 and CDR2 are MNHEY and SMNVEV (reference sequence). Here the CDR3 reads CASSSGLGYTF. CDR3 nucleotide sequence: TGTGCCAGCAGTTCCGGGTTAGGCTACACCTTC.

There are many counts of this clonotype. The chain recombines TRBV11-2 with TRBJ2-3; TRBD1 is a possible D gene (6 bases). The CDR3 extends over 16 amino acids. Trimming took 3 bases from V and 6 from J, leaving 19 bases between them. CDR1 is SGHAT, CDR2 FQNNGV, per germline. The CDR3 DNA follows: TGTGCCAGCAGCTTGGAGGACAGCCGAACCGGCGATACGCAGTATTTT. It is translated as CASSLEDSRTGDTQYF.

This clonotype was detected ten times or more. This rearrangement joins TRBV27 to TRBJ2-7; 7 nucleotides line up with TRBD1. Trimming at V came to 5 bases and at J to 4 bases, leaving 11 bases not matched to a gene. CDR1 is MNHEY and CDR2 is SMNVEV in the germline V gene (reference sequence). The CDR3 is made up of 15 amino acids. The chain's CDR3 is CASSPRGTEGYEQYF. The DNA for the CDR3 is TGTGCCAGCAGTCCAAGGGGGACAGAAGGTTACGAGCAGTACTTC.

The table lists this clonotype with many counts. The chain recombines TRBV10-3 with TRBJ2-1, with 12 bases aligning to TRBD2. Germline V gene lookup returns CDR1 ENHRY and CDR2 SYGVKD. The CDR3 is 17 amino acids. V trimming: 1 base; J trimming: 5 bases; junction bases outside the gene matches: 6. The CDR3 protein is CAISELASGGGHNEQFF. The CDR3 region has the DNA TGTGCCATCAGTGAGTTGGCTAGCGGGGGGGGTCACAATGAGCAGTTCTTC.

This clonotype has ten or more counts. The chain employs TRBV7-9 and TRBJ2-1; D gene ambiguous. Trimming shortened V by 0 bases and J by 4 bases, and 7 bases separated the two germline ends. The CDR3 covers 14 residues. Germline CDR1 is SEHNR and CDR2 is FQNEAQ (reference sequence). CDR3 sequence: CASSLAGSYNEQFF. The CDR3 nucleotides read TGTGCCAGCAGCTTAGCGGGATCATACAATGAGCAGTTCTTC.

This clonotype was seen ten or more times. The rearrangement joins TRBV2 to TRBJ1-1; D is uncertain. Germline CDR1 reads SNHLY; CDR2 reads FYNNEI. The CDR3 spans 14 residues. Trimming took 5 bases from V and 3 from J, leaving 13 bases between them. Here the CDR3 DNA reads TGTGCCAGCAGTCTCAATGCCCGGGACACTGAAGCTTTCTTT. Encoded protein: CASSLNARDTEAFF. Supplemented by reference TRBV2 and TRBJ1-1, the full variable domain reads EPEVTQTPSHQVTQMGQEVILRCVPISNHLYFYWYRQILGQKVEFLVSFYNNEISEKSEIFDDQFSVERPDGSNFTLKIRSTKLEDSAMYFCASSLNARDTEAFFGQGTRLTVV.

This clonotype was recorded many times. This chain joins TRBV5-5 and TRBJ2-1; 13 bases are shared with TRBD2. The CDR3 runs to 15 residues. Germline lookup yields CDR1 SGHKS and CDR2 YYEKEE (reference sequence). V gave up 3 bases and J gave up 8 bases; unmatched junction bases: 5. For the CDR3, the DNA is TGTGCCAGCAGCTCTGGACTAGCGGGGGTCTATGAGCAGTTCTTC. Protein sequence: CASSSGLAGVYEQFF.

In this sample, this clonotype turned up many times. This chain links TRBV7-8 with TRBJ2-5, with TRBD1 identical over 7 bases. Per the germline V gene, CDR1 is SGHVS and CDR2 is FQNEAQ. V was clipped by 5 bases and J by 0 bases; unmatched bases: 3. This CDR3 comprises 14 residues. CDR3 nucleotides: TGTGCCAGCAGCCCTGGGACAGACCAAGAGACCCAGTACTTC. This encodes CASSPGTDQETQYF.

This clonotype showed up just a few times. The rearrangement links TRBV30 to TRBJ1-2, with D possibly matching TRBD1 (6 bases). The CDR3 runs to 11 residues. The V gene's germline CDR1 is GTSNPN and CDR2 SVGIG (reference sequence). Trimming removed 3 bases at V and 7 bases at J, with 9 bases between. CDR3 sequence (DNA): TGTGCCTGGAGGACGGACAGTGGCTACACCTTC. This translates into CAWRTDSGYTF.

In this sample, this clonotype turned up a few times. This sequence joins TRBV6-5 and TRBJ1-1; D unresolved. Germline V gene lookup returns CDR1 MNHEY and CDR2 SVGAGI. The CDR3 is made up of 13 amino acids. V was shortened by 2 bases and J by 4 bases, with 8 bases between the two germline ends. This CDR3 reads CASSYGFLTEAFF. Here the CDR3 DNA reads TGTGCCAGCAGTTACGGGTTTCTCACTGAAGCTTTCTTT.

V is TRBV6-5 and J is TRBJ1-5, with 7 bases lining up with TRBD1. V lost 6 bases, J lost 4 bases, and 9 bases stayed unmatched. The length of the CDR3 is 15 residues. The germline V gene has CDR1 MNHEY and CDR2 SVGAGI. CDR3 amino acids: CASRQRQGSNQPQHF. Written as DNA, the CDR3 is TGTGCCAGCAGACAACGACAGGGATCAAATCAGCCCCAGCATTTT.